Each of the 6 T cell receptor beta chains below was sequenced from the same sample in a study of CXCR3-negative and CXCR3-positive naive CD8 T cells. The method, 5' RACE with UMI labels, was used to prepare the TRB cDNA libraries. TCRdb reprocessed the 5' RACE reads, keeping one entry per CDR3 protein, no DNA. The sample data list about 43,000 distinct CDR3 sequences. Sequenced material: memory CD8+ T cells from blood. The receptors originated from a human donor in good health. Some clones in this sample may be carry-over from other donors' samples.

The CDR3: CASQPWDRDSNQPQHF. The chain joins TRBV5-6 to TRBJ1-5; TCRdb gives TRBD1 as the D gene, but with no DNA this cannot be confirmed. This CDR3 region has 16 residues. Germline V gene sequence: CDR1 SGHDT, CDR2 YYEEEE.

The gene calls are TRBV3-1 and TRBJ2-7; TCRdb's D call of TRBD1 is untestable without DNA. Germline V CDR1 and CDR2: LGHDT, YNNKEL (reference sequence). The CDR3 length is 12 residues. CDR3 loop: CASGQGLSEQYF.

The chain links TRBV20-1 to TRBJ1-1; TCRdb picks TRBD1, but there is no DNA to check that call. CDR1 is DFQATT, CDR2 SNEGSKA, per germline (reference sequence). The CDR3 sequence is 13 residues long. The CDR3 here is CSANPGFDTEAFF.

The chain recombines TRBV4-3 with TRBJ2-2; as DNA is missing, the TRBD2 call by TCRdb cannot be tested. The CDR3 is 16 amino acids. CDR1 and CDR2 from the germline V gene are LGHNA and YSLEER. The CDR3 is CASSSNVDPRTGELFF.

The CDR3 reads CASSLAAGGEQYF. The chain employs TRBV7-8 and TRBJ2-7; the TCRdb D gene call, TRBD1, has no DNA to confirm it. The length of the CDR3 is 13 residues. The germline V gene has CDR1 SGHVS and CDR2 FQNEAQ.

V is TRBV5-1 and J is TRBJ2-1; TCRdb outputs TRBD1, but without DNA this stays unchecked. Germline CDR1 SGHRS, CDR2 YFSETQ. The CDR3 covers 15 residues. CDR3: CASSPLAPNTNEQFF.